This is a list of T cell receptor beta chains from one sample in a study of beta chain features in type 1 diabetes. This table comes from immunoSEQ multiplex PCR, and its TCRdb copy is limited to in-frame clones, with some not included. The sample shows a few hundred thousand clones, 7.5% to 10% of them seen only once. The specimen sequenced was naive CD4+ T cells from blood. These TCRs come from a woman between 18 and 30 years old in good health. Each CDR3 is given with its conserved first and last residue. A D gene is named only where the DNA matches it firmly. Clone size appears in some rows only: once, few, many, or a class for an expanded clone.

d_gene	j_gene	abundance	v_gene	len	CDR3nt	CDR3aa
-	TRBJ2-3	-	TRBV5-1	14	TGCGCCAGCAGCCCCGCACAGGCCACAGATACGCAGTATTTT	CASSPAQATDTQYF
TRBD2	TRBJ2-1	few	TRBV9	18	TGTGCCAGCAGCGTCACCTGGGCCAGCGGGAGCTCCTACAATGAGCAGTTCTTC	CASSVTWASGSSYNEQFF
-	TRBJ2-3	-	TRBV5-1	13	TGCGCCAGCAGCTCCCATAGCACAGATACGCAGTATTTT	CASSSHSTDTQYF
-	TRBJ2-3	few	TRBV9	16	TGTGCCAGCAGCGTAGGGGCAGGGCAAGCCACAGATACGCAGTATTTT	CASSVGAGQATDTQYF
-	TRBJ2-5	few	TRBV19	14	TGTGCCAGTAGTATCGACGGGCAGGGAAAGACCCAGTACTTC	CASSIDGQGKTQYF
TRBD1	TRBJ2-7	many	TRBV15	15	TGTGCCACCAGCGTAGGACAGGGATCCCCCTACGAGCAGTACTTC	CATSVGQGSPYEQYF
-	TRBJ1-1	few	TRBV7-2	14	TGTGCCAGCAGCTCGGGAGGCCGGGCGACTGAAGCTTTCTTT	CASSSGGRATEAFF
TRBD1	TRBJ1-5	few	TRBV30	13	TGTGCCTGGGGAGACAGGGGCGACCAGCCCCAGCATTTT	CAWGDRGDQPQHF
-	TRBJ1-1	few	TRBV18	15	TGTGCCAGCTCACCCGCAGGAAGGGGGAACACTGAAGCTTTCTTT	CASSPAGRGNTEAFF
-	TRBJ2-5	few	TRBV5-1	14	TGCGCCAGCAGCTTGGGGGCCGTGCAAGAGACCCAGTACTTC	CASSLGAVQETQYF
TRBD1	TRBJ1-1	-	TRBV7-2	14	TGTGCCAGCAGCCGACAGGGGGAGGGTACTGAAGCTTTCTTT	CASSRQGEGTEAFF
-	TRBJ2-7	few	TRBV5-1	13	TGCGCCAGCAGCCGGGAAGGAATCTACGAGCAGTACTTC	CASSREGIYEQYF
-	TRBJ2-5	-	TRBV4-1	15	TGCGCCAGCAGCCTGAATGTGGGAGTTCGAGAGACCCAGTACTTC	CASSLNVGVRETQYF
-	TRBJ1-1	few	TRBV18	11	TGTGCCAGCTCCGTGGGATCGGGGGCTTTCTTT	CASSVGSGAFF
TRBD1	TRBJ1-1	few	TRBV19	14	TGTGCCAGTGGACAGGGCTCAAGGAACACTGAAGCTTTCTTT	CASGQGSRNTEAFF
-	TRBJ2-1	many	TRBV7-2	15	TGTGCCAGCAGCGACCGGGACTCCTCCTACAATGAGCAGTTCTTC	CASSDRDSSYNEQFF
-	TRBJ2-1	-	TRBV30	16	TGTGCCTGGAGTAGGGCAGGGCCATCCGGATACAATGAGCAGTTCTTC	CAWSRAGPSGYNEQFF
-	TRBJ2-3	many	TRBV29-1	15	TGCAGCGTTGTGACCCTCGACTTTAGCACAGATACGCAGTATTTT	CSVVTLDFSTDTQYF